A single sample is the source of the 27 T cell receptor beta chains below, sequenced in a study of blood T cell repertoires in COVID-19 (TCRdb year 2020). Libraries were built with the immunoSEQ multiplex PCR assay. TCRdb's version of the immuneACCESS table is confined to in-frame rearrangements and falls short of the full clone set. An unresolved V gene accounts for under half of the shortfall where checked; the remainder is of unknown origin. This sample holds some 120,000 clones; roughly 85% were observed only once. The ten largest clones add up to 2% to 2.5% of the sample. Sequenced sample: peripheral blood. These receptors all stem from a man in his thirties or forties with acute or convalescent COVID-19.

The chain joins TRBV28 to TRBJ1-2, with a weak D call TRBD1 (6 bases). Germline V gene data show CDR1 as MDHEN and CDR2 as SYDVKM. The CDR3 spans 14 residues. The V end lost 6 bases, the J end lost 6 bases, and 17 bases lay between the germline ends. The CDR3 reads CASSLLDRKNGYTF. CDR3 coding DNA: TGTGCCAGCAGCCTTTTGGACAGAAAGAATGGCTACACCTTC.

This clone was found a few times. The chain combines TRBV6-1 with TRBJ1-6, with D perhaps matching TRBD1 (5 bases). CDR1 and CDR2 (germline): MNHNS, SASEGT. The length of the CDR3 is 14 residues. Trimming removed 2 bases at V and 7 bases at J, with 9 bases between. DNA for the CDR3: TGTGCCAGCAGTGAATTGACAGTAAATTCACCCCTCCACTTT. It translates to CASSELTVNSPLHF.

As for this clone: One junction end does not reproduce the germline sequence, and a read error may be involved. The chain is built from TRBV7-7 and TRBJ1-3; TRBD1 might be the D (5 bases). The CDR3 is 15 residues long. Germline V gene lookup returns CDR1 SSHAT and CDR2 FNYEAQ (reference sequence). CDR3 in amino acids: CASSLSQGTGNTIYF. The CDR3 region has the DNA TGTGCTAGCAGCTTATCGCAGGGCACTGGAAACACCATATATTTT.

This chain connects TRBV24-1 to TRBJ2-5; TRBD2 is a possible D gene (7 bases). This CDR3 has 18 amino acids. With 3 bases removed from V and 1 base from J, the gap between germline ends came to 20 bases. Germline V gene lookup returns CDR1 KGHDR and CDR2 SFDVKD. This CDR3 reads CATSDGGSWGGPQETQYF. CDR3 coding DNA: TGTGCCACCAGTGATGGGGGTAGTTGGGGGGGCCCCCAAGAGACCCAGTACTTC.

The chain joins TRBV5-1 to TRBJ1-1, with 7 bases matching TRBD1. Trimming at V came to 0 bases and at J to 1 base, leaving 6 bases not matched to a gene. In germline, CDR1 is SGHRS, CDR2 YFSETQ. The length of the CDR3 is 16 residues. CDR3 DNA: TGCGCCAGCAGCTTGGCCTACAGGGGCGGGAACACTGAAGCTTTCTTT. It is translated as CASSLAYRGGNTEAFF.

This clone was observed once. CDR3: CASSDGLRPYNEQFF. DNA of the CDR3: TGTGCCAGCAGCGACGGGTTGAGGCCCTACAATGAGCAGTTCTTC. The chain joins TRBV9 to TRBJ2-1; no reliable D call. The CDR3 runs 15 residues. The V gene lost 3 bases and the J gene lost 2 bases, with 12 bases spanning the gap. The germline V gene encodes CDR1 SGDLS and CDR2 YYNGEE. Full variable domain (missing parts from reference TRBV9 and TRBJ2-1): DSGVTQTPKHLITATGQRVTLRCSPRSGDLSVYWYQQSLDQGLQFLIQYYNGEERAKGNILERFSAQQFPDLHSELNLSSLELGDSALYFCASSDGLRPYNEQFFGPGTRLTVL.

This clone was seen only once. The genes are TRBV9 and TRBJ2-7; no reliable D call. The germline gives CDR1 SGDLS, CDR2 YYNGEE. This CDR3 region has 15 residues. Trimming removed 4 bases from V and 0 bases from J, with 14 bases in between. The CDR3 nucleotides are TGTGCCAGCAGCCATTCACCGGGTTCCTCCTACGAGCAGTACTTC. The encoded protein is CASSHSPGSSYEQYF. The whole variable domain, remainder taken from reference TRBV9 and TRBJ2-7, is DSGVTQTPKHLITATGQRVTLRCSPRSGDLSVYWYQQSLDQGLQFLIQYYNGEERAKGNILERFSAQQFPDLHSELNLSSLELGDSALYFCASSHSPGSSYEQYFGPGTRLTVT.

The CDR3 DNA reads TGCGCCAGCAGCTTGGCCTCGGACAGTCCCTCCTACGAGCAGTACTTC. Translation: CASSLASDSPSYEQYF. V usage is TRBV5-1 and J usage is TRBJ2-7; possibly TRBD1 for D (6 bases). This CDR3 comprises 16 residues. Trimming stripped 0 bases from V and 0 bases from J, with 13 bases between. Germline V gene sequence: CDR1 SGHRS, CDR2 YFSETQ. Combining the CDR3 with reference TRBV5-1 and TRBJ2-7 gives the whole variable domain KAGVTQTPRYLIKTRGQQVTLSCSPISGHRSVSWYQQTPGQGLQFLFEYFSETQRNKGNFPGRFSGRQFSNSRSEMNVSTLELGDSALYLCASSLASDSPSYEQYFGPGTRLTVT.

The chain links TRBV5-1 to TRBJ2-1; 10 positions agree with TRBD2. The CDR3 totals 14 residues. Germline V gene lookup returns CDR1 SGHRS and CDR2 YFSETQ. Trimming removed 6 bases from V and 8 bases from J; junction bases left unmatched: 8. DNA for the CDR3: TGCGCCAGCAAAAAACAAGCGGGAGGGGATGAGCAGTTCTTC. Encoded protein: CASKKQAGGDEQFF.

V is TRBV6-6 and J is TRBJ2-5, with 7 bases fitting TRBD2. The CDR3 consists of 15 residues. CDR1 and CDR2 from the germline V gene are MNHNY and SVGAGI (reference sequence). With V trimmed by 2 bases and J by 5 bases, 8 bases remained unmatched. CDR3: CASSYVRGEGETQYF. CDR3 bases: TGTGCCAGCAGTTACGTCCGGGGGGAGGGTGAGACCCAGTACTTC.

The chain recombines TRBV14 with TRBJ2-4; D unclear. CDR1 is SGHDN and CDR2 is FVKESK in the germline V gene. Trimming removed 0 bases from V and 8 bases from J, with 8 bases in between. The CDR3 contains 13 residues. CDR3 loop: CASSQDRGHIQYF. CDR3 bases: TGTGCCAGCAGCCAAGATAGAGGCCACATTCAGTACTTC.

The chain uses TRBV27 and TRBJ2-1; TRBD1 matches 7 bases. Per the germline V gene, CDR1 is MNHEY and CDR2 is SMNVEV (reference sequence). This CDR3 spans 14 amino acids. V shed 4 bases, J shed 3 bases, and the junction held 3 bases outside the gene matches. The CDR3 region is CASSYDRDYNEQFF. CDR3 nucleotide sequence: TGTGCCAGCAGTTACGACAGGGACTACAATGAGCAGTTCTTC.

V and J are TRBV3-1 (or the pseudogene TRBV3-2) and TRBJ1-1, with D possibly TRBD1 on 5 matching bases. Trimming shortened V by 4 bases and J by 4 bases, and 13 bases separated the two germline ends. This CDR3 is 14 amino acids long. Germline CDR1 is LGHDT and CDR2 is YNNKEL (reference sequence). The CDR3 protein is CASSPRATSTEAFF. The CDR3 DNA sequence: TGTGCCAGCAGCCCCAGGGCTACGAGCACTGAAGCTTTCTTT.

This rearrangement joins TRBV6-5 to TRBJ1-3; D remains unclear. V was shortened by 6 bases and J by 4 bases, with 10 bases between the two germline ends. In germline, CDR1 is MNHEY, CDR2 SVGAGI. CDR3 length: 13 residues. The chain's CDR3 is CASSGVSGNTIYF. The CDR3 DNA reads as TGTGCCAGCAGCGGGGTATCAGGAAACACCATATATTTT.

This chain joins TRBV4-1 and TRBJ2-1; perhaps TRBD2 as D (6 bases). The CDR3 is made up of 15 amino acids. The ends were cut back, 3 bases at V and 7 bases at J, with 16 bases in the middle. CDR1 and CDR2 from the germline V gene are MGHRA and YSYEKL. In nucleotides, the CDR3 is TGCGCCAGCAGCCAGGGACTGATTAGAGGGAATGAGCAGTTCTTC. It is translated as CASSQGLIRGNEQFF.

The V call is TRBV5-5, the J call TRBJ2-7; 9 bases are shared with TRBD1. Per germline, CDR1 SGHKS and CDR2 YYEKEE (reference sequence). V dropped 0 bases and J dropped 4; count of bases not matched to a gene: 5. CDR3 length: 15 amino acids. In DNA, the CDR3 is TGTGCCAGCAGCTTGGCCGGGACAGGGATATACGAGCAGTACGTC. Its protein is CASSLAGTGIYEQYV.

V is TRBV5-4 and J is TRBJ2-7; 8 nucleotides match TRBD1. The J segment lost 3 bases and the V segment lost 4 bases, leaving 12 bases of the junction unmatched. CDR1 is SGHNT and CDR2 is YYREEE in the germline V gene (reference sequence). This CDR3 is built from 16 residues. This CDR3 reads CASSSAPDRGGYEQYF. DNA of the CDR3: TGTGCCAGCAGCAGCGCCCCCGACAGGGGAGGCTACGAGCAGTACTTC.

The chain carries TRBV5-4 and TRBJ1-4, with a possible D match to TRBD1 (5 bases). The V end was cut by 2 bases, the J end by 12 bases, with 11 bases between. CDR3 length: 12 amino acids. In germline, CDR1 is SGHNT, CDR2 YYREEE (reference sequence). In DNA, the CDR3 is TGTGCCAGCAGCTTCGGGGGGACGGAACTGTTTTTT. Its protein is CASSFGGTELFF.

The chain employs TRBV3-1 (or the pseudogene TRBV3-2) and TRBJ2-1, with D maybe TRBD2 (5 bases). The CDR3 runs to 14 residues. V was trimmed by 1 base and J by 2 bases, leaving 6 bases between them. Germline CDR1 is LGHDT and CDR2 is YNNKEL (reference sequence). The CDR3 DNA reads TGTGCCAGCAGCCAAGCCGGGACCTACAATGAGCAGTTCTTC. Residues: CASSQAGTYNEQFF.

This chain uses TRBV9 with TRBJ1-2; D gene uncertain. V dropped 3 bases and J dropped 4 bases, with 7 bases sitting between them. The germline gives CDR1 SGDLS, CDR2 YYNGEE. CDR3 length: 12 residues. This CDR3 is CASSDGSYGYTF. In DNA, the CDR3 is TGTGCCAGCAGCGACGGGAGCTATGGCTACACCTTC.

The CDR3, as DNA: TGTGCCAGCAGCTTAGAGGGGCAGCTCTATAATTCACCCCTCCACTTT. It is translated as CASSLEGQLYNSPLHF. The chain carries TRBV11-2 and TRBJ1-6, with D maybe TRBD1 (5 bases). This CDR3 spans 16 amino acids. With 0 bases removed from V and 3 bases from J, the gap between germline ends came to 9 bases. Germline V gene data show CDR1 as SGHAT and CDR2 as FQNNGV.

This chain connects TRBV4-1 to TRBJ2-1; perhaps TRBD2 as D (6 bases). Germline V gene sequence: CDR1 MGHRA, CDR2 YSYEKL. This CDR3 has 15 residues. Trimming took off 3 bases at V and 8 bases at J, with 17 bases between the two ends. CDR3 in amino acids: CASSHGASEVYEQFF. In nucleotides, the CDR3 is TGCGCCAGCAGCCACGGGGCTAGCGAGGTCTATGAGCAGTTCTTC.

The chain links TRBV30 to TRBJ2-3, with D perhaps matching TRBD1 (7 bases). Trimming cost V 4 bases and J 7 bases, with 15 bases left between them. The CDR3 is made up of 13 amino acids. Germline V gives CDR1 GTSNPN, CDR2 SVGIG (reference sequence). Here the CDR3 reads CAWTPGGPYTQYF. The CDR3 DNA reads as TGTGCCTGGACCCCAGGGGGGCCTTATACGCAGTATTTT.

DNA of the CDR3: TGTGCCAGCAGTTACGGGACAGCCTTTGAAGCTTTCTTT. Its translation is CASSYGTAFEAFF. The genes are TRBV6-5 and TRBJ1-1; 7 bases fit TRBD1. The CDR3 contains 13 residues. Germline CDR1 is MNHEY and CDR2 is SVGAGI. V shed 2 bases, J shed 7 bases, and the junction held 4 bases outside the gene matches.

The chain couples TRBV3-1 (or the pseudogene TRBV3-2) to TRBJ1-1, with D hard to call. The germline gives CDR1 LGHDT, CDR2 YNNKEL (reference sequence). This CDR3 region has 13 residues. V was clipped by 5 bases and J by 0 bases, with 7 bases between them. Here the CDR3 DNA reads TGTGCCAGCAGCTTTAAAATGAACACTGAAGCTTTCTTT. Encoded protein: CASSFKMNTEAFF.

The chain employs TRBV10-3 and TRBJ1-6; perhaps TRBD1 as D (6 bases). Per germline, CDR1 ENHRY and CDR2 SYGVKD. V was cut by 6 bases and J by 5 bases, with 14 bases left in between. CDR3 length: 15 residues. Written as DNA, the CDR3 is TGTGCCATCAGGGACGGGACAAATAATAATTCACCCCTCCACTTT. Translation gives CAIRDGTNNNSPLHF.

J is TRBJ1-6 and V is TRBV5-1; 8 positions agree with TRBD1. There are 14 residues in the CDR3. Germline CDR1 and CDR2: SGHRS and YFSETQ. V was clipped by 4 bases and J by 10 bases; unmatched bases: 7. CDR3 bases: TGCGCCAGCAGCACGGACAGGGCAGCCTCACCCCTCCACTTT. Translation gives CASSTDRAASPLHF.